The rows below give T cell receptor beta chains drawn from one sample of a study of cytomegalovirus exposure and HLA in healthy donors. TCRdb keeps only in-frame clones here, not all; method: immunoSEQ multiplex PCR. The repertoire holds 130,000 to 150,000 clones, with roughly nine tenths as singletons. Sequencing was done on a sample of PBMCs. These receptors were collected from a man younger than 35 in good health and CMV-seronegative. Each CDR3 is given with its conserved first and last residue. A D gene is named only where the DNA matches it firmly. The size field is filled for only some rows; it gives once, few, many or a size class.

d_call cdr3_length j_call v_call clone_size cdr3_aa cdr3_nt
TRBD1 13 TRBJ2-7 TRBV13 few CASSRDRRGEQYF TGTGCCAGCAGCAGGGACAGACGGGGCGAGCAGTACTTC
NA 13 TRBJ2-5 TRBV27 NA CASRQGNQETQYF TGTGCCAGCAGGCAGGGAAACCAAGAGACCCAGTACTTC
TRBD2 16 TRBJ2-2 TRBV19 once CASHSGGAPNTGELFF TGTGCCAGTCATTCCGGGGGGGCCCCGAACACCGGGGAGCTGTTTTTT
NA 14 TRBJ1-1 TRBV7-2 NA CASSLLGLNTEAFF TGTGCCAGCAGCTTATTGGGCCTGAACACTGAAGCTTTCTTT
NA 15 TRBJ1-2 TRBV11-2 NA CASTYNRVNNYGYTF TGTGCCAGCACCTATAACAGGGTTAATAACTATGGCTACACCTTC
TRBD1 13 TRBJ2-7 TRBV11-2 NA CASNQGALYEQYF TGTGCCAGCAACCAGGGGGCTCTTTACGAGCAGTACTTC
TRBD2 15 TRBJ2-3 TRBV19 NA CASSTPGAGGDTQYF TGTGCCAGTAGCACGCCAGGGGCGGGGGGAGATACGCAGTATTTT
TRBD2 15 TRBJ2-7 TRBV6-1 NA CASSERLAVTYEQYF TGTGCCAGCAGTGAACGACTAGCGGTTACCTACGAGCAGTACTTC
TRBD1 14 TRBJ2-7 TRBV11-2 few CASSLVGTASEQYF TGTGCCAGCAGCTTAGTAGGGACAGCTTCCGAGCAGTACTTC
TRBD2 15 TRBJ2-2 TRBV28 NA CASTPGLADTGELFF TGTGCCAGCACCCCGGGACTAGCGGACACCGGGGAGCTGTTTTTT
TRBD1 15 TRBJ1-4 TRBV9 NA CASSVGTGTNEKLFF TGTGCCAGCAGCGTGGGGACAGGGACTAATGAAAAACTGTTTTTT
TRBD1 12 TRBJ1-1 TRBV7-9 NA CASSSGTVEAFF TGTGCCAGCAGCTCCGGGACAGTAGAAGCTTTCTTT
TRBD1 14 TRBJ1-2 TRBV19 NA CASSTPRTGGGYTF TGTGCCAGTAGTACACCCCGGACAGGGGGTGGCTACACCTTC
TRBD1 16 TRBJ2-3 TRBV28 NA CASSPRQGALTDTQYF TGTGCCAGCAGTCCTAGACAGGGGGCGCTGACAGATACGCAGTATTTT
TRBD2 17 TRBJ2-1 TRBV28 NA CASSPRGGTSGIDEQFF TGTGCCAGCAGTCCCCGGGGGGGGACTAGCGGGATCGATGAGCAGTTCTTC
NA 16 TRBJ2-7 TRBV6-5 NA CASSYSTGESSYEQYF TGTGCCAGCAGTTACTCGACCGGGGAAAGCTCCTACGAGCAGTACTTC
NA 13 TRBJ2-5 TRBV12-5 NA CASGPSGMKTQYF TGTGCTAGTGGCCCCTCAGGGATGAAGACCCAGTACTTC
TRBD1 16 TRBJ1-2 TRBV4-3 NA CASSQVLLRDSYGYTF TGCGCCAGCAGCCAAGTGCTCCTCCGGGACAGCTATGGCTACACCTTC
NA 13 TRBJ2-7 TRBV5-1 NA CASSLTGPYEQYF TGCGCCAGCAGCCTAACAGGGCCCTACGAGCAGTACTTC
TRBD2 19 TRBJ2-7 TRBV7-8 NA CASSLRGVRVSGHSYEQYF TGTGCCAGCAGCTTACGGGGGGTTAGGGTTAGCGGGCACTCCTACGAGCAGTACTTC
NA 10 TRBJ2-1 TRBV9 NA CASSGDEQFF TGTGCCAGCAGCGGCGATGAGCAGTTCTTC
TRBD2 16 TRBJ2-7 TRBV7-6 NA CASSPHGSGRSGEQYF TGTGCCAGCAGCCCCCACGGTAGCGGGAGGTCGGGAGAGCAGTACTTC
NA 16 TRBJ1-6 TRBV5-1 NA CASSYRETSYNSPLHF TGCGCCAGCAGCTACAGGGAAACCTCCTATAATTCACCCCTCCACTTT
NA 13 TRBJ1-2 TRBV11-2 NA CASSPRVDYGYTF TGTGCCAGCAGCCCTCGGGTGGATTATGGCTACACCTTC
TRBD1 14 TRBJ2-3 TRBV13 NA CASSSDRAADTQYF TGTGCCAGCAGCTCCGACAGGGCGGCAGATACGCAGTATTTT
NA 15 TRBJ2-7 TRBV12-5 NA CASGLASTGYYEQYF TGTGCTAGTGGTTTGGCCTCGACAGGCTACTACGAGCAGTACTTC
TRBD2 15 TRBJ2-1 TRBV30 NA CACSTSGRAYNEQFF TGTGCCTGTTCTACTAGCGGGAGAGCATACAATGAGCAGTTCTTC
TRBD1 17 TRBJ1-1 TRBV4-1 NA CASRRGQGAIEGTEAFF TGCGCCAGCAGACGGGGACAGGGGGCCATTGAGGGAACTGAAGCTTTCTTT
NA 12 TRBJ2-5 TRBV6-5 NA CASSYRGETQYF TGTGCCAGCAGTTACAGGGGAGAGACCCAGTACTTC